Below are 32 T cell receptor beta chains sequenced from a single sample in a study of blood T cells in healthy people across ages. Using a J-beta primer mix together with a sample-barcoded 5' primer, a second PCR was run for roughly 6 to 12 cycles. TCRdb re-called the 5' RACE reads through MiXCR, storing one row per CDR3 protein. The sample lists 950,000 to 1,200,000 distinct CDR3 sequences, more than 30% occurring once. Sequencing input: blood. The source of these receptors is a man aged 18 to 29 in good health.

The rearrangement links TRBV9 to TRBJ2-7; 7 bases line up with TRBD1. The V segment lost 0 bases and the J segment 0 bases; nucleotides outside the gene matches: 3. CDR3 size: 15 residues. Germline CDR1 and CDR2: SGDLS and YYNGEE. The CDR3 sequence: CASSVDGQVSYEQYF. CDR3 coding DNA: TGTGCCAGCAGCGTAGATGGACAGGTCTCCTACGAGCAGTACTTC.

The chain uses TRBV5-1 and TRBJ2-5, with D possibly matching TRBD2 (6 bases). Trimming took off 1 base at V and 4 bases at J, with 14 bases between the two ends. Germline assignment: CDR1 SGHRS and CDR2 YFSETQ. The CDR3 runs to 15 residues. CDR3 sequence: CASSLRPTSVETQYF. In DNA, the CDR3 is TGCGCCAGCAGCTTGCGACCGACTAGTGTAGAGACCCAGTACTTC.

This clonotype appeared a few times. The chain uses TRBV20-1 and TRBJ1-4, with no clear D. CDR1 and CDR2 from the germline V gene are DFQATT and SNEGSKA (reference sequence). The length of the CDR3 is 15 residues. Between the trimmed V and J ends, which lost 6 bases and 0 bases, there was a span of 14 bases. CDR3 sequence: CSAPSGSATNEKLFF. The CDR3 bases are TGCAGTGCCCCTTCCGGTTCTGCAACTAATGAAAAACTGTTTTTT.

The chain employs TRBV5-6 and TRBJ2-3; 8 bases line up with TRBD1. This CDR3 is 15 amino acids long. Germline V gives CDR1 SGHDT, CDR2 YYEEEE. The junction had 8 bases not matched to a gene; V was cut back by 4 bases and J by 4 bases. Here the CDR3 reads CASSKRTGLADTQYF. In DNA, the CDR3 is TGTGCCAGCAGCAAGAGGACAGGGTTAGCAGATACGCAGTATTTT.

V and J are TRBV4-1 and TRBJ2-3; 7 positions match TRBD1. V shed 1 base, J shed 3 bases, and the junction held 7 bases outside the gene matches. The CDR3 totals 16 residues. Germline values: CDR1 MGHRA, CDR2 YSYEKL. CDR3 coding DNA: TGCGCCAGCAGCCAAGGGTCAGGGGGAAAAACAGATACGCAGTATTTT. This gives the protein CASSQGSGGKTDTQYF.

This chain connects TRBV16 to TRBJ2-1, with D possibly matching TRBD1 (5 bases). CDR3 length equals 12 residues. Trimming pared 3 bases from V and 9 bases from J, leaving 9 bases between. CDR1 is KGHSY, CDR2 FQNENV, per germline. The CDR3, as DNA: TGTGCCAGCAGCCAGTCAGGGTCTGAGCAGTTCTTC. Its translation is CASSQSGSEQFF. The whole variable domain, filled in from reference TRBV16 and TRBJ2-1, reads GEEVAQTPKHLVRGEGQKAKLYCAPIKGHSYVFWYQQVLKNEFKFLISFQNENVFDETGMPKERFSAKCLPNSPCSLEIQATKLEDSAVYFCASSQSGSEQFFGPGTRLTVL.

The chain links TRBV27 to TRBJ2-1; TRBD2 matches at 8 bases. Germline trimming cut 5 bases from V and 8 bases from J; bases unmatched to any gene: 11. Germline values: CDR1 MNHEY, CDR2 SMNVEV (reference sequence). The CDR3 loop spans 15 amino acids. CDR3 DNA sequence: TGTGCCAGCAGTCGGCCGGGACTAGGGGAGGATGAGCAGTTCTTC. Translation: CASSRPGLGEDEQFF.

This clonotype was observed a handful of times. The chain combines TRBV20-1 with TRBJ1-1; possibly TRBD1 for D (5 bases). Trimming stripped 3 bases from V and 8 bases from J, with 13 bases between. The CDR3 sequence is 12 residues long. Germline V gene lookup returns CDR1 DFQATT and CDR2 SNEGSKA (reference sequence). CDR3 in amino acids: CSARDLDREAFF. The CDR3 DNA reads TGCAGTGCTAGGGATCTTGACAGAGAAGCTTTCTTT.

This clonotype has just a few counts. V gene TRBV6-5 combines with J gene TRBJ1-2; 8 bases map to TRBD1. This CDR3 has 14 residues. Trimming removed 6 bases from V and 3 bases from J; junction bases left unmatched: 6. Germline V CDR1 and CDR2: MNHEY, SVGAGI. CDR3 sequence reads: CASRAPDRDYGYTF. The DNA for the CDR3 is TGTGCCAGCAGAGCTCCGGACAGGGACTATGGCTACACCTTC.

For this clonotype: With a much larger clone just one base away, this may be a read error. The CDR3 DNA reads as TGTGCCAGCAGCTTAGGAGGACTAGCCGCTGAGCAGTTCTTC. It translates to CASSLGGLAAEQFF. The J gene is TRBJ2-1, the V gene TRBV7-9, with 8 bases fitting TRBD2. The CDR3 totals 14 residues. CDR1 and CDR2 (germline): SEHNR, FQNEAQ (reference sequence). Losses at the gene ends were 1 base for V and 9 bases for J; bases not matched to a gene: 5.

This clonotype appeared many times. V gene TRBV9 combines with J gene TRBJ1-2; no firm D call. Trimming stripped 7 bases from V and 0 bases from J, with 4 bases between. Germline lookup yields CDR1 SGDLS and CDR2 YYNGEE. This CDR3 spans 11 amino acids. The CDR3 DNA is TGTGCCAGCTCGGCTAACTATGGCTACACCTTC. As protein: CASSANYGYTF.

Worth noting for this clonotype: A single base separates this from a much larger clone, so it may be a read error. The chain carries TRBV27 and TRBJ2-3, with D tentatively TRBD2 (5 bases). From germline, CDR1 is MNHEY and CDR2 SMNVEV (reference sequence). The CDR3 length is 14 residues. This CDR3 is CASSVSLAGDTQYF. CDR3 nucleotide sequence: TGTGCCAGCAGTGTATCCCTAGCTGGAGATACGCAGTATTTT.

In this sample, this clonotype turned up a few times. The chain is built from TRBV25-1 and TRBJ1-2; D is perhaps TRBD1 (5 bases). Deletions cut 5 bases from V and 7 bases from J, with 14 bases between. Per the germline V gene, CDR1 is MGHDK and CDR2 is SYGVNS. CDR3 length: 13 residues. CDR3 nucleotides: TGTGCCAGCAGTAGAGAGGGGTGGGTTGGCTACACCTTC. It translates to CASSREGWVGYTF.

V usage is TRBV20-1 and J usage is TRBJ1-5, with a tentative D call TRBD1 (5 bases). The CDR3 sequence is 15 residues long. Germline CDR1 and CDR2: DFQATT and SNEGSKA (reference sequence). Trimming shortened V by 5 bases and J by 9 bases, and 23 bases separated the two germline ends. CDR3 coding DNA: TGCAGTGCTGGGTTCCGGGGGGAAAATACAGGGCCCCAGCATTTT. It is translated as CSAGFRGENTGPQHF.

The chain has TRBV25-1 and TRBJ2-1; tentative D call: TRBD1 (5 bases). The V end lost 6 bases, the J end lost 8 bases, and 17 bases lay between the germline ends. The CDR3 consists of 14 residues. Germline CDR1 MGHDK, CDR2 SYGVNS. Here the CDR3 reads CASRAMGHNDEQFF. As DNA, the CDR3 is TGTGCCAGCAGGGCGATGGGGCATAATGATGAGCAGTTCTTC.

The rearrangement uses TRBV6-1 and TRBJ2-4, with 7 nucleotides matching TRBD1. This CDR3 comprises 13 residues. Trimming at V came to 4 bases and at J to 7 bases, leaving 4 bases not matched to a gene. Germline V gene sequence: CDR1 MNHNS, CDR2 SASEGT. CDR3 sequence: CASSGGTVNIQYF. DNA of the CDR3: TGTGCCAGCAGTGGAGGGACAGTCAACATTCAGTACTTC.

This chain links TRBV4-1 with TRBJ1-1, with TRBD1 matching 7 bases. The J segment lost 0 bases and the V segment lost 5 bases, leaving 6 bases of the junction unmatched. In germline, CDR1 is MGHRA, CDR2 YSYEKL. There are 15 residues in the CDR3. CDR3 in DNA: TGCGCCAGCAGCGACACAGGGGTGATGAACACTGAAGCTTTCTTT. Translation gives CASSDTGVMNTEAFF.

CDR3 sequence reads: CASSQDPGWVEQYF. The CDR3 DNA is TGCGCCAGCAGCCAAGATCCAGGGTGGGTTGAGCAGTACTTC. This chain connects TRBV4-1 to TRBJ2-5; TRBD1 is a possible D gene (5 bases). CDR3 size: 14 residues. V was cut by 0 bases and J by 11 bases, with 16 bases left in between. In germline, CDR1 is MGHRA, CDR2 YSYEKL.

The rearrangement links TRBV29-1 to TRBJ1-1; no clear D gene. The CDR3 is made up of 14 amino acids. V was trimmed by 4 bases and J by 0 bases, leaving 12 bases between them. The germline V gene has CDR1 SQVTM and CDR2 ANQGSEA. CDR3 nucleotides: TGCAGCGTTGGTAAGGGCAACATGAACACTGAAGCTTTCTTT. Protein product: CSVGKGNMNTEAFF.

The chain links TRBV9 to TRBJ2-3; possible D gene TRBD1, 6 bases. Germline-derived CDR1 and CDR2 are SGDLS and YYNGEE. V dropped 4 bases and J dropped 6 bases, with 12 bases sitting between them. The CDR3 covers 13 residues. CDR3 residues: CASSSVGADTQYF. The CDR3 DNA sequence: TGTGCCAGCAGCTCGGTGGGGGCGGATACGCAGTATTTT.

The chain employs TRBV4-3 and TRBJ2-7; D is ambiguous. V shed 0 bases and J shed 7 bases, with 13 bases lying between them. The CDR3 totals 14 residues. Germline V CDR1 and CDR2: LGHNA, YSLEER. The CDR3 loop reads CASSQDVIGDEQYF. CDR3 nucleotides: TGCGCCAGCAGCCAAGATGTTATTGGAGATGAGCAGTACTTC.

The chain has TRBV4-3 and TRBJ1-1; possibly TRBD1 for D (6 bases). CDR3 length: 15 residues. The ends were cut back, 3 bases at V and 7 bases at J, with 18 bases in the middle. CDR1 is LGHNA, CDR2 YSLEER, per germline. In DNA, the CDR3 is TGCGCCAGCAGCCAGAAAAAGTCCCACAGGGATGAAGCTTTCTTT. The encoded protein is CASSQKKSHRDEAFF.

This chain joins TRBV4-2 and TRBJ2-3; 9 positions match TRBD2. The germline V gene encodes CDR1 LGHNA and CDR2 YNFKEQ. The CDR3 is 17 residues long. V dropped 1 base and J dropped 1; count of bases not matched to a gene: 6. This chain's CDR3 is CASSQVAGAHRTDTQYF. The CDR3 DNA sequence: TGTGCCAGCAGCCAAGTAGCGGGGGCCCACCGCACAGATACGCAGTATTTT.

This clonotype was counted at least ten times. Here the CDR3 reads CSVEAKDYGYTF. For the CDR3, the DNA is TGCAGCGTTGAAGCAAAAGACTATGGCTACACCTTC. This sequence joins TRBV29-1 and TRBJ1-2, with no clear D. This CDR3 spans 12 amino acids. V shed 1 base and J shed 3 bases, with 6 bases lying between them. Germline V lookup: CDR1 SQVTM, CDR2 ANQGSEA. The full variable domain, completed using reference TRBV29-1 and TRBJ1-2, is SAVISQKPSRDICQRGTSLTIQCQVDSQVTMMFWYRQQPGQSLTLIATANQGSEATYESGFVIDKFPISRPNLTFSTLTVSNMSPEDSSIYLCSVEAKDYGYTFGSGTRLTVV.

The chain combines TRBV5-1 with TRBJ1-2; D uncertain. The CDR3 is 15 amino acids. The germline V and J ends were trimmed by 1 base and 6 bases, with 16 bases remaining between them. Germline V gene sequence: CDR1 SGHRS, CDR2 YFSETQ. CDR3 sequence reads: CASSLNSVGANGYTF. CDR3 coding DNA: TGCGCCAGCAGCTTGAACAGTGTGGGTGCGAATGGCTACACCTTC.

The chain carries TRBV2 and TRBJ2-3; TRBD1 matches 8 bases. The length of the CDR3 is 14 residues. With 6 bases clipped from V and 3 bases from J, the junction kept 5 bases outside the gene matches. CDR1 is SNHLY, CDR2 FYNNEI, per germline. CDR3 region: CASRETGATDTQYF. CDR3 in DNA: TGTGCCAGCAGAGAGACAGGGGCAACAGATACGCAGTATTTT.

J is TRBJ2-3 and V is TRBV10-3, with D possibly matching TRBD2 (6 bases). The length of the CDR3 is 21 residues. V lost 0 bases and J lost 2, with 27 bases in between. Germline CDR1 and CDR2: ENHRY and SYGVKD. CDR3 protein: CAISESPALSTLARPTDTQYF. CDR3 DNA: TGTGCCATCAGTGAGTCCCCAGCTCTCTCTACTCTAGCGAGACCCACAGATACGCAGTATTTT.

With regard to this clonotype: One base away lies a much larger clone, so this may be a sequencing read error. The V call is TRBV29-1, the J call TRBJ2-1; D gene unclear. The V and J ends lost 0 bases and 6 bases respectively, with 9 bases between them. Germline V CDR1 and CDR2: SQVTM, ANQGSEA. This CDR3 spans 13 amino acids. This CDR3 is CSVEEPACNEQFF. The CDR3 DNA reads TGCAGCGTTGAAGAGCCAGCATGCAATGAGCAGTTCTTC.

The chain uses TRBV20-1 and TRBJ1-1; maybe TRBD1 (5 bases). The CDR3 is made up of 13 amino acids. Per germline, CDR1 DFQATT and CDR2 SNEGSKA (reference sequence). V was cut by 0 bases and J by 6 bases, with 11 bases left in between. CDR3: CSARDRVAAEAFF. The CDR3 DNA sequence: TGCAGTGCTAGAGACAGGGTCGCGGCTGAAGCTTTCTTT.

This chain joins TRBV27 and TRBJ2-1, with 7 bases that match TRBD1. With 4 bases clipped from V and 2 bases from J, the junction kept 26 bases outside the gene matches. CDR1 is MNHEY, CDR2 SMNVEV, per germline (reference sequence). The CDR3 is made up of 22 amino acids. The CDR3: CASSSTGPSRSSSPTPYNEQFF. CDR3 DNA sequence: TGTGCCAGCAGTTCGACAGGGCCCTCGCGGTCGTCGTCCCCAACGCCCTACAATGAGCAGTTCTTC.

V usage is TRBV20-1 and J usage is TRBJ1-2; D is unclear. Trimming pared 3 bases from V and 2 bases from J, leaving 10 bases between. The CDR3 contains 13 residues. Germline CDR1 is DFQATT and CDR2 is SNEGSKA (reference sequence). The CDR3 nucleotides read TGCAGTGCTAGGTATAGTGCCAACTATGGCTACACCTTC. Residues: CSARYSANYGYTF.

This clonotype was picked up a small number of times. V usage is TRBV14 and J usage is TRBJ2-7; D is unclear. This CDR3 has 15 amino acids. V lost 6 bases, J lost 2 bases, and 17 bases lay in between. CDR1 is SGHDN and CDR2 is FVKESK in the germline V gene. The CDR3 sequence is CASSSRRDDTYEQYF. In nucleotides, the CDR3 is TGTGCCAGCAGTTCGCGCAGAGACGACACCTACGAGCAGTACTTC.